The rows below give T cell receptor beta chains drawn from one sample of a study of shared clonotypes between healthy human individuals. Produced via immunoSEQ multiplex PCR; TCRdb's table is partial and in-frame only. The data contain over a million clones, around 74% of them singletons. The material sequenced was memory CD4+ T cells sorted from blood. The origin of the receptors is a man younger than 30 in good health. CDR3s include the opening cysteine and the closing phenylalanine or tryptophan. D genes are given only for firm matches. Only some rows state a clone size, as once, few, many or a class for expanded clones.

TRBJ2-5	TRBV7-2	NA	TRBD2	15	TGTGCCAGCAGTCCGACTAGCGGGGGGGGTGAGACCCAGTACTTC	CASSPTSGGGETQYF
TRBJ2-7	TRBV25-1	few	NA	11	TGTGCCAGCAGTGTGCGTAACGAGCAGTACTTC	CASSVRNEQYF
TRBJ2-5	TRBV5-8	NA	NA	15	TGTGCCAGCAGCTCCCCGTGGGGTCGGGAAGAGACCCAGTACTTC	CASSSPWGREETQYF
TRBJ2-5	TRBV7-3	many	NA	13	TGTGCCAGCAGCTTCGACAGCCTGGAGACCCAGTACTTC	CASSFDSLETQYF
TRBJ2-7	TRBV5-8	NA	TRBD2	15	TGTGCCAGCAGCCACCCGGGGGGACTACTCTACGAGCAGTACTTC	CASSHPGGLLYEQYF
TRBJ2-7	TRBV11-2	NA	TRBD2	14	TGTGCCAGCAGCTTAGTCGCGGGAGCGTTCGAGCAGTACTTC	CASSLVAGAFEQYF
TRBJ1-2	TRBV7-9	NA	NA	14	TGTGCCAGCAGCTTGGACAGCTTCAACTATGGCTACACCTTC	CASSLDSFNYGYTF
TRBJ2-5	TRBV14	NA	TRBD2	15	TGTGCCAGCAGCCAAGGAGGCGGCGGGAGGGAGACCCAGTACTTC	CASSQGGGGRETQYF
TRBJ1-5	TRBV6-6	NA	NA	16	TGTGCCAGCAGCACAGGACACGGCGATGGCAATCAGCCCCAGCATTTT	CASSTGHGDGNQPQHF
TRBJ2-2	TRBV28	NA	TRBD1	15	TGTGCCAGCTCCCGCGGGACAGGGGTGACCGGGGAGCTGTTTTTT	CASSRGTGVTGELFF
TRBJ1-2	TRBV2	NA	NA	14	TGTGCCAGCACTGGGACGGGGGAGCTCTATGGCTACACCTTC	CASTGTGELYGYTF
TRBJ1-3	TRBV6-6	NA	NA	15	TGTGCCAGCAGTTACCTTCAGGGTAGTGGGGACACCATATATTTT	CASSYLQGSGDTIYF
TRBJ1-3	TRBV7-8	NA	NA	15	TGTGCCAGCAGCTTGCAGGCCTCCTCTGGAAACACCATATATTTT	CASSLQASSGNTIYF
TRBJ1-1	TRBV6-1	once	TRBD1	14	TGTGCCAGCAGGGACACAGGGGGCCGCACTGAAGCTTTCTTT	CASRDTGGRTEAFF
TRBJ2-7	TRBV7-9	NA	TRBD1	15	TGTGCCAGCAGATATTCGGGACAGACGCTGGACGAGCAGTACTTC	CASRYSGQTLDEQYF
TRBJ2-7	TRBV5-1	NA	NA	11	TGCGCCAGCAGCCAGACCTACGAGCAGTACTTC	CASSQTYEQYF
TRBJ2-3	TRBV18	few	TRBD1	15	TGTGCCAGCTCACCGGGACAGACGGGCACAGATACGCAGTATTTT	CASSPGQTGTDTQYF
TRBJ2-7	TRBV19	NA	NA	13	TGTGCCAGTAGTATCGGGGGGCGCCACGGGCAGTACTTC	CASSIGGRHGQYF
TRBJ2-7	TRBV5-4	NA	NA	14	TGTGCCAGCAGCTTGGACAGGGCCAGCCACGAGCAGTACTTC	CASSLDRASHEQYF
TRBJ2-5	TRBV19	NA	NA	12	TGTGCCAGTAGTATGGGGACCGAGACCCAGTACTTC	CASSMGTETQYF
TRBJ2-7	TRBV9	few	NA	14	TGTGCCAGCAGCTCTCCCACAGAGGTGGGGCGGCAGTACTTC	CASSSPTEVGRQYF
TRBJ1-1	TRBV19	NA	NA	13	TGTGCCAGTCGCCAGGCTAGTGGCACTGAAGCTTTCTTT	CASRQASGTEAFF
TRBJ2-7	TRBV29-1	NA	TRBD1	12	TGCAGCACCAGGGGGTCATCATACGAGCAGTACTTC	CSTRGSSYEQYF
TRBJ1-2	TRBV4-2	once	NA	14	TGTGCCAGCAGCCAAGAGAACCTTGGGTATGGCTACACCTTC	CASSQENLGYGYTF
TRBJ2-3	TRBV7-2	NA	NA	15	TGTGCCAGCAGCTTAGTTACGGTAACCACAGATACGCAGTATTTT	CASSLVTVTTDTQYF
TRBJ2-3	TRBV2	NA	TRBD1	14	TGTGCCAGCAGTGAACAGGGGGGCACAGATACGCAGTATTTT	CASSEQGGTDTQYF
TRBJ2-4	TRBV10-2	few	NA	13	TGCGCCAGCAGGCTCCCGGGAGAAAACATTCAGTACTTC	CASRLPGENIQYF
TRBJ2-2	TRBV30	NA	TRBD2	17	TGTGCCTGGATTCCGGGACTAGCGGGGGGGCCTGCCGGGGAGCTGTTTTTT	CAWIPGLAGGPAGELFF
TRBJ2-2	TRBV11-2	NA	NA	13	TGTGCCAGCAGCTTAGATACGACCGGGGAGCTGTTTTTT	CASSLDTTGELFF
TRBJ1-2	TRBV5-1	NA	NA	13	TGCGCCAGCGCCCTAGATCCTTTCTATGGCTACACCTTC	CASALDPFYGYTF
TRBJ1-2	TRBV19	few	TRBD1	13	TGTGCCAGTAGCATCTCGACAGGGGAGGGCTACACCTTC	CASSISTGEGYTF
TRBJ2-2	TRBV5-1	NA	TRBD1	18	TGCGCCAGCAGCACCGAACCCCCAGGGGGCTTTAACGGCGGGGAGCTGTTTTTT	CASSTEPPGGFNGGELFF
TRBJ2-1	TRBV6-1	NA	TRBD2	14	TGTGCCAGCAGTGCCAGGACTAGCGCAGGTGAGCAGTTCTTC	CASSARTSAGEQFF
TRBJ2-2	TRBV11-3	NA	NA	15	TGTGCCAGCAGCCTCACAGGGAAGGGCACCGGGGAGCTGTTTTTT	CASSLTGKGTGELFF
TRBJ1-6	TRBV11-2	NA	TRBD1	19	TGTGCCAGCAGCCAACCTGGCGGACAGGGGGAGTCCTATAATTCACCCCTCCACTTT	CASSQPGGQGESYNSPLHF
TRBJ2-2	TRBV5-1	NA	TRBD2	16	TGCGCCAGCAGCTTGGTACCAGCGGGAGGAACCGGGGAGCTGTTTTTT	CASSLVPAGGTGELFF
TRBJ2-3	TRBV7-9	NA	NA	16	TGTGCCAGCAGCTTAGTACGACTATCAAGCACAGATACGCAGTATTTT	CASSLVRLSSTDTQYF
TRBJ1-4	TRBV5-6	NA	NA	15	TGTGCCAGCAGCTTGTATCGGCAGATAAATGAAAAACTGTTTTTT	CASSLYRQINEKLFF
TRBJ1-6	TRBV7-2	NA	NA	17	TGTGCCAGCAGCTTAGGGTGGGGGGCAGGAACAAATTCACCCCTCCACTTT	CASSLGWGAGTNSPLHF
TRBJ2-7	TRBV27	many	TRBD2	15	TGTGCCAGCAGTTTATGGGGGGGAAGGGTTGCCGAGCAGTACTTC	CASSLWGGRVAEQYF
TRBJ2-5	TRBV2	NA	NA	15	TGTGCCAGCAGTCCCGTGGGTAGCCGGCAAGAGACCCAGTACTTC	CASSPVGSRQETQYF
TRBJ1-2	TRBV5-1	once	NA	13	TGCGCCAGCAGCTCCTCGGGGAACTATGGCTACACCTTC	CASSSSGNYGYTF
TRBJ2-7	TRBV7-9	once	NA	15	TGTGCCAGCAGCTCTAAAAATGGAGGACCACTCGAGCAGTACTTC	CASSSKNGGPLEQYF
TRBJ2-1	TRBV10-1	NA	TRBD1	13	TGCGCCACCCGACAGGGGGCGCGCGATGAGCAGTTCTTC	CATRQGARDEQFF
TRBJ2-4	TRBV2	NA	NA	17	TGTGCCAGCAGTGAAGCGTGGGCGGTACTAGCCAAAAACATTCAGTACTTC	CASSEAWAVLAKNIQYF
TRBJ2-7	TRBV6-6	NA	NA	12	TGTGCCAGCAGCCCCGGGTGGTACGAGCAGTACTTC	CASSPGWYEQYF
TRBJ1-1	TRBV9	few	NA	14	TGTGCCAGCAGCGTAGACAGGGTTAGCACTGAAGCTTTCTTT	CASSVDRVSTEAFF
TRBJ2-7	TRBV4-3	once	NA	15	TGCGCCAGCAGCCAAGATAAAGCTGCACTCTACGAGCAGTACTTC	CASSQDKAALYEQYF
TRBJ1-6	TRBV6-5	NA	TRBD1	14	TGTGCCAGCAGTCGGACAGGGGATAATTCACCCCTCCACTTT	CASSRTGDNSPLHF
TRBJ2-7	TRBV23-1	NA	NA	14	TGCGCCAGCAGTCAATCAGACCAGTGGTACGAGCAGTACTTC	CASSQSDQWYEQYF
TRBJ1-4	TRBV2	NA	NA	14	TGTGCCAGCAGTCGGACGGCTAATAGTGAAAAACTGTTTTTT	CASSRTANSEKLFF
TRBJ1-2	TRBV29-1	NA	NA	13	TGCAGCGTTGAGGGGCAGGAGAACTATGGCTACACCTTC	CSVEGQENYGYTF
TRBJ2-2	TRBV4-1	NA	NA	16	TGCGCCAGCAGCCAAAGGGGGGCTCAGGACACCGGGGAGCTGTTTTTT	CASSQRGAQDTGELFF
TRBJ2-7	TRBV12-5	NA	NA	13	TGTGCTAGTGGTTTGGCACCAAGATACGAGCAGTACTTC	CASGLAPRYEQYF
TRBJ1-2	TRBV4-1	NA	TRBD1	15	TGCGCCAGCAGCCAACCGGGACAGGGGGCGTATGGCTACACCTTC	CASSQPGQGAYGYTF